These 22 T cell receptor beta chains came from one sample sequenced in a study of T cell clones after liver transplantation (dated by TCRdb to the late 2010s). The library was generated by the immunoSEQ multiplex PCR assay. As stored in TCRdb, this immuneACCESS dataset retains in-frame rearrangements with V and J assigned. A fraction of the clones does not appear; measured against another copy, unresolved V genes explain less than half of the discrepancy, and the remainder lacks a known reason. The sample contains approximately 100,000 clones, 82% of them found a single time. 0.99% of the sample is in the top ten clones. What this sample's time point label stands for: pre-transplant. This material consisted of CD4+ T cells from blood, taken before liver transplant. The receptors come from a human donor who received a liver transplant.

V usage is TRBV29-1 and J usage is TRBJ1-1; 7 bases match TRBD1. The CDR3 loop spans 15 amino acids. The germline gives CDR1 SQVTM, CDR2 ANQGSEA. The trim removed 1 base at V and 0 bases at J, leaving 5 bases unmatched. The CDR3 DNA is TGCAGCGTTGAAGCCACCGGGACAGTGAACACTGAAGCTTTCTTT. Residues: CSVEATGTVNTEAFF. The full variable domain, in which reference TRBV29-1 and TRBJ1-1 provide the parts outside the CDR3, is SAVISQKPSRDICQRGTSLTIQCQVDSQVTMMFWYRQQPGQSLTLIATANQGSEATYESGFVIDKFPISRPNLTFSTLTVSNMSPEDSSIYLCSVEATGTVNTEAFFGQGTRLTVV.

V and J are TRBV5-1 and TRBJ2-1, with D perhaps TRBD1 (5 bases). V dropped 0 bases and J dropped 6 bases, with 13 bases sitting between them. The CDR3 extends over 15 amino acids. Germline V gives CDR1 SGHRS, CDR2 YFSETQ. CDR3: CASSLEDKKGNEQFF. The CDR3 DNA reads TGCGCCAGCAGCTTGGAGGACAAGAAGGGCAATGAGCAGTTCTTC.

CDR3 region: CASSSPHLGFHNEQFF. The CDR3, as DNA: TGTGCCAGCAGTTCTCCCCACCTGGGATTTCACAATGAGCAGTTCTTC. J is TRBJ2-1 and V is TRBV27; D not certain. The CDR3 covers 16 residues. Trimming removed 4 bases from V and 5 bases from J, with 18 bases in between. CDR1 is MNHEY and CDR2 is SMNVEV in the germline V gene (reference sequence).

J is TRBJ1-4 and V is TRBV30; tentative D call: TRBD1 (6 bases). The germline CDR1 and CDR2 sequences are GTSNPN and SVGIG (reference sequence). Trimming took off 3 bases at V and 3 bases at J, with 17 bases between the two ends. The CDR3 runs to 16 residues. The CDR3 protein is CAWRPLGQLANEKLFF. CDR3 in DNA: TGTGCCTGGAGACCACTCGGACAGCTCGCTAATGAAAAACTGTTTTTT.

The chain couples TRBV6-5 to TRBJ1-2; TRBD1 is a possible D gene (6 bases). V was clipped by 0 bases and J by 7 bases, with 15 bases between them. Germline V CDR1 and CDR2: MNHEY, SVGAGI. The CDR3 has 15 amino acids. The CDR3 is CASSYSAGGGIGYTF. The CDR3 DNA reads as TGTGCCAGCAGTTACTCGGCGGGGGGCGGTATTGGCTACACCTTC.

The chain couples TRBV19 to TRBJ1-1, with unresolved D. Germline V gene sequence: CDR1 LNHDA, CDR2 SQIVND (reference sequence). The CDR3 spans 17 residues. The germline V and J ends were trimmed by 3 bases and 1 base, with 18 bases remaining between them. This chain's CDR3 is CASSIFVPSGANTEAFF. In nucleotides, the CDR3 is TGTGCCAGTAGTATCTTCGTACCGTCCGGAGCGAACACTGAAGCTTTCTTT. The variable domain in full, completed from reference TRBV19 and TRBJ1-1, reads DGGITQSPKYLFRKEGQNVTLSCEQNLNHDAMYWYRQDPGQGLRLIYYSQIVNDFQKGDIAEGYSVSREKKESFPLTVTSAQKNPTAFYLCASSIFVPSGANTEAFFGQGTRLTVV.

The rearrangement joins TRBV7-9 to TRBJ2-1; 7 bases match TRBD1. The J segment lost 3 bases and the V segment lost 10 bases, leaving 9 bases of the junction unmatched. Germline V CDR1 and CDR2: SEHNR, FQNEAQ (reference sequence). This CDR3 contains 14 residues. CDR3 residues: CATQIDRVYNEQFF. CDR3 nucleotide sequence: TGTGCCACCCAGATCGACAGGGTCTACAATGAGCAGTTCTTC. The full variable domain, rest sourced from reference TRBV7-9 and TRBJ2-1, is DTGVSQNPRHKITKRGQNVTFRCDPISEHNRLYWYRQTLGQGPEFLTYFQNEAQLEKSRLLSDRFSAERPKGSFSTLEIQRTEQGDSAMYLCATQIDRVYNEQFFGPGTRLTVL.

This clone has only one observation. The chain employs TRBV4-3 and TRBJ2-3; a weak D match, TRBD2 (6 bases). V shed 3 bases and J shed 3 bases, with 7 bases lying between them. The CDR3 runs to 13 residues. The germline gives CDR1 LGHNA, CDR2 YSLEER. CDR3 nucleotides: TGCGCCAGCAGCCAGGAGGGGACAGATACGCAGTATTTT. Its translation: CASSQEGTDTQYF.

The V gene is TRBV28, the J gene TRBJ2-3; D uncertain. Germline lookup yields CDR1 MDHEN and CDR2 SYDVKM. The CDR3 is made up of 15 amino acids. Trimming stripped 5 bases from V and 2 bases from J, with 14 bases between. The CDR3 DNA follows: TGTGCCAGCAGTACGCGGACGGCGCCCACAGATACGCAGTATTTT. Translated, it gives CASSTRTAPTDTQYF.

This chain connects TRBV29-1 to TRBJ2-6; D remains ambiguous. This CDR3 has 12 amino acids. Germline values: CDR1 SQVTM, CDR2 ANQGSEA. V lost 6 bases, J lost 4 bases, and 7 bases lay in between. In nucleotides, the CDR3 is TGCAGCGTCGTGGGAGGGGCCAACGTCCTGACTTTC. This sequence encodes CSVVGGANVLTF. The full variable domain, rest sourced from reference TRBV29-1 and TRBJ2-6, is SAVISQKPSRDICQRGTSLTIQCQVDSQVTMMFWYRQQPGQSLTLIATANQGSEATYESGFVIDKFPISRPNLTFSTLTVSNMSPEDSSIYLCSVVGGANVLTFGAGSRLTVL.

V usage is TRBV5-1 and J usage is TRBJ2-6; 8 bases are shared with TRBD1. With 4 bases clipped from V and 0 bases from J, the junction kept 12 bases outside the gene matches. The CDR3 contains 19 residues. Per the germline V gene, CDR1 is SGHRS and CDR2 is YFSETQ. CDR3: CASSAGTGNPSSGANVLTF. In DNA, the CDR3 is TGCGCCAGCAGCGCCGGGACAGGCAATCCTTCCTCTGGGGCCAACGTCCTGACTTTC.

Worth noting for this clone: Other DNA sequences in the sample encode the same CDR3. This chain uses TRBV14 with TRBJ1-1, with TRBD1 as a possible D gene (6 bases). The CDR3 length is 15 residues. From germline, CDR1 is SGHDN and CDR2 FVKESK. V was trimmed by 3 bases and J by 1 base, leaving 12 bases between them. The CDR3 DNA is TGTGCCAGCAGCCAGAGGGGCAGGGGGAACACTGAAGCTTTCTTT. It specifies CASSQRGRGNTEAFF.

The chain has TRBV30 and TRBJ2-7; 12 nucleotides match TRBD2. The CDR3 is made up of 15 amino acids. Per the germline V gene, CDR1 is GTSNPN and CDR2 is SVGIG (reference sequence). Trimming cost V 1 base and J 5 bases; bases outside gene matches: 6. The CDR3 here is CAWSAWTSGKDEQYF. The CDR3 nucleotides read TGTGCCTGGAGTGCTTGGACTAGCGGGAAAGACGAGCAGTACTTC.

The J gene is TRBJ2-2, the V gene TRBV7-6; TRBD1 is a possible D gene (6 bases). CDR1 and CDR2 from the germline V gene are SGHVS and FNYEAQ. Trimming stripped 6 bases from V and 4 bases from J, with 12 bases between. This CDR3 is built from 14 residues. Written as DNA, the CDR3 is TGTGCCAGCAGTTCTCAGGGGACCACCGGGGAGCTGTTTTTT. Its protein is CASSSQGTTGELFF.

DNA of the CDR3: TGTGCCAGCAGTGGAGCCGGGGGACTGAACACTGAAGCTTTCTTT. Protein sequence: CASSGAGGLNTEAFF. The chain employs TRBV2 and TRBJ1-1, with a weak D call TRBD1 (5 bases). The CDR3 covers 15 residues. V lost 4 bases to trimming and J lost 0 bases, with 12 bases between them. Germline CDR1 is SNHLY and CDR2 is FYNNEI.

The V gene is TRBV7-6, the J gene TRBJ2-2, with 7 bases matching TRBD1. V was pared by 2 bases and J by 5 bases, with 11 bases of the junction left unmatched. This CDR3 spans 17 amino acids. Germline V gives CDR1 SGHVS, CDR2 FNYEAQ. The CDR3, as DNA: TGTGCCAGCAGCTTATCCAGTAGACAGGGTCTAACCGGGGAGCTGTTTTTT. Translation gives CASSLSSRQGLTGELFF.

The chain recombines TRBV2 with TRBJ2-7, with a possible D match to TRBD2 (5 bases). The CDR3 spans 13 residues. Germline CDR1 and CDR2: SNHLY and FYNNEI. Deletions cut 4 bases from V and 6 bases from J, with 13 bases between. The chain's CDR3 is CASSVGGVTEQYF. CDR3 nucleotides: TGTGCCAGCAGTGTCGGAGGCGTGACCGAGCAGTACTTC.

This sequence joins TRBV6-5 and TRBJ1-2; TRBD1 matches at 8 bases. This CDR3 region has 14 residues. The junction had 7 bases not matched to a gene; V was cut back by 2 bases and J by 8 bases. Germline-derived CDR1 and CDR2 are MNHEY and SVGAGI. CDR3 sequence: CASSYMDREGGYTF. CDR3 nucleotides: TGTGCCAGCAGTTACATGGACAGGGAGGGCGGCTACACCTTC.

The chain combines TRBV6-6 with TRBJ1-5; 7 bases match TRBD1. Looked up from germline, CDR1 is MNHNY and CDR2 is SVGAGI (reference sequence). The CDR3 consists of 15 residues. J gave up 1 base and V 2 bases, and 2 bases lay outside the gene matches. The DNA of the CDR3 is TGTGCCAGCAGTTACCGACAGGGCAGCAATCAGCCCCAGCATTTT. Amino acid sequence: CASSYRQGSNQPQHF.

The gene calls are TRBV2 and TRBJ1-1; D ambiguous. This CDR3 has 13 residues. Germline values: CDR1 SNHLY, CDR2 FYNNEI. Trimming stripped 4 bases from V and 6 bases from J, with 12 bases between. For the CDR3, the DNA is TGTGCCAGCAGTGTATTTCGGCAGGCTGAAGCTTTCTTT. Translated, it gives CASSVFRQAEAFF. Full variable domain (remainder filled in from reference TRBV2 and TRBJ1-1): EPEVTQTPSHQVTQMGQEVILRCVPISNHLYFYWYRQILGQKVEFLVSFYNNEISEKSEIFDDQFSVERPDGSNFTLKIRSTKLEDSAMYFCASSVFRQAEAFFGQGTRLTVV.

CDR3 nucleotides: TGTGCCAGCAGCTTGACTAGGGGGAATGAGCAGTTCTTC. Its translation is CASSLTRGNEQFF. This chain links TRBV11-2 with TRBJ2-1; D possibly matches TRBD1 or TRBD2 (6 bases each). Trimming removed 3 bases from V and 7 bases from J, with 10 bases in between. The CDR3 runs 13 residues. Germline-derived CDR1 and CDR2 are SGHAT and FQNNGV.

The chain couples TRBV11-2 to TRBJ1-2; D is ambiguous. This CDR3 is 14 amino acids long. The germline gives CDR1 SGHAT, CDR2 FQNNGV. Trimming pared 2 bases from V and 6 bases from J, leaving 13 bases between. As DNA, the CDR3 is TGTGCCAGCAGCTTAAGTTTGGGATCGGATGGCTACACCTTC. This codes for CASSLSLGSDGYTF. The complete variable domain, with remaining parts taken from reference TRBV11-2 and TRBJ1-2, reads EAGVAQSPRYKIIEKRQSVAFWCNPISGHATLYWYQQILGQGPKLLIQFQNNGVVDDSQLPKDRFSAERLKGVDSTLKIQPAKLEDSAVYLCASSLSLGSDGYTFGSGTRLTVV.